Presented here are 22 T cell receptor beta chains from one specimen sequenced in a study of glioma-infiltrating T cells after dendritic cell vaccination. Method: immunoSEQ multiplex PCR; TCRdb's copy keeps in-frame clones and lacks some. Of roughly 98,000 clones listed, 86% are singletons. This specimen consisted of blood, obtained before dendritic cell vaccination. All receptors derive from a human donor with glioblastoma.

This chain connects TRBV6-5 to TRBJ1-2, with D possibly TRBD1 on 5 matching bases. The CDR3 sequence is 13 residues long. Per germline, CDR1 MNHEY and CDR2 SVGAGI. V was cut by 2 bases and J by 8 bases, with 12 bases left in between. CDR3 in amino acids: CASSYGQGLGYTF. CDR3 in DNA: TGTGCCAGCAGTTACGGGCAGGGCCTCGGCTACACCTTC.

This clone was counted a single time. The rearrangement links TRBV7-3 to TRBJ2-7, with TRBD1 identical over 10 bases. Germline loops: CDR1 SGHTA, CDR2 FQGTGA. V was pared by 4 bases and J by 5 bases, with 11 bases of the junction left unmatched. This CDR3 contains 16 residues. CDR3 loop: CASSSAQTGGEHEQYF. CDR3 nucleotides: TGTGCCAGCAGCTCGGCCCAGACAGGGGGCGAACACGAGCAGTACTTC.

The V call is TRBV18, the J call TRBJ1-1; D is possibly TRBD1 (6 bases). CDR1 and CDR2 from the germline V gene are KGHSH and LQKENI. V dropped 4 bases and J dropped 1 base, with 10 bases sitting between them. This CDR3 is built from 14 residues. In DNA form, the CDR3 reads TGTGCCAGCTCACGCGACAGGAAGAACACTGAAGCTTTCTTT. It codes for CASSRDRKNTEAFF.

The genes are TRBV5-6 and TRBJ1-5, with D perhaps TRBD1 (6 bases). Trimming cost V 3 bases and J 6 bases, with 16 bases left between them. Germline V gene data show CDR1 as SGHDT and CDR2 as YYEEEE. The CDR3 length is 15 residues. CDR3 sequence: CASSSAKQGIQPQHF. The CDR3 DNA reads TGTGCCAGCAGCTCGGCTAAACAGGGAATTCAGCCCCAGCATTTT.

The chain has TRBV7-2 and TRBJ2-4; D not certain. The V end lost 1 base, the J end lost 0 bases, and 7 bases lay between the germline ends. Per germline, CDR1 SGHTA and CDR2 FQGNSA. The CDR3 spans 15 residues. This CDR3 is CASSLGPLAKNIQYF. CDR3 sequence (DNA): TGTGCCAGCAGCTTAGGGCCTCTAGCCAAAAACATTCAGTACTTC.

The chain couples TRBV28 to TRBJ1-6; D gene unclear. The germline gives CDR1 MDHEN, CDR2 SYDVKM. Trimming removed 3 bases from V and 4 bases from J, with 7 bases in between. The CDR3 extends over 14 amino acids. As DNA, the CDR3 is TGTGCCAGCAGTTTTGGAGAATATAATTCACCCCTCCACTTT. This sequence encodes CASSFGEYNSPLHF.

This chain joins TRBV15 and TRBJ2-7; 9 nucleotides agree with TRBD1. The CDR3 contains 15 residues. With V trimmed by 8 bases and J by 2 bases, 10 bases remained unmatched. CDR1 and CDR2 from the germline V gene are LNHNV and YYDKDF (reference sequence). In nucleotides, the CDR3 is TGTGCCACCTCGCCCGACAGGGGGGCCCCCTACGAGCAGTACTTC. As protein: CATSPDRGAPYEQYF. Combining the CDR3 with reference TRBV15 and TRBJ2-7 gives the whole variable domain DAMVIQNPRYQVTQFGKPVTLSCSQTLNHNVMYWYQQKSSQAPKLLFHYYDKDFNNEADTPDNFQSRRPNTSFCFLDIRSPGLGDTAMYLCATSPDRGAPYEQYFGPGTRLTVT.

V gene TRBV9 combines with J gene TRBJ2-1; TRBD2 aligns across 14 bases. CDR1 and CDR2 (germline): SGDLS, YYNGEE. J lost 0 bases, V lost 3 bases, and 11 bases had no gene match. CDR3 length: 20 residues. The CDR3 nucleotides are TGTGCCAGCAGCGAGAGACTAGCGGGGGGGCAAAGATCCTCCTACAATGAGCAGTTCTTC. Its protein product is CASSERLAGGQRSSYNEQFF.

V gene TRBV7-3 combines with J gene TRBJ2-1, with 7 bases that match TRBD2. CDR3 length equals 16 residues. CDR1 is SGHTA and CDR2 is FQGTGA in the germline V gene. The ends lost 5 bases at V and 5 bases at J; junction bases unmatched: 12. The CDR3 DNA sequence: TGTGCCAGCAGCCCCAAGGGTCGAGCGGGGAACAATGAGCAGTTCTTC. Its translation: CASSPKGRAGNNEQFF.

The J gene is TRBJ2-2, the V gene TRBV5-8; possible D gene TRBD2, 5 bases. Germline V gene sequence: CDR1 SGHTS, CDR2 YDEGEE. The CDR3 sequence is 16 residues long. Trimming took off 1 base at V and 5 bases at J, with 15 bases between the two ends. CDR3 coding DNA: TGTGCCAGCAGCTTGCGAGGGAGTCGGTTGACCGGGGAGCTGTTTTTT. Translated, it gives CASSLRGSRLTGELFF.

V gene TRBV6-5 combines with J gene TRBJ2-1; D remains ambiguous. The CDR3 consists of 14 residues. The germline V gene encodes CDR1 MNHEY and CDR2 SVGAGI. The V and J ends lost 6 bases and 3 bases respectively, with 12 bases between them. CDR3 region: CASRPTVYYNEQFF. The CDR3 nucleotides read TGTGCCAGCAGACCAACAGTTTACTACAATGAGCAGTTCTTC.

The DNA for the CDR3 is TGTGCCAGCAGTTTATCGGCCCGAGATACGCAGTATTTT. This sequence encodes CASSLSARDTQYF. The genes are TRBV27 and TRBJ2-3, with D hard to call. Germline CDR1 reads MNHEY; CDR2 reads SMNVEV (reference sequence). Trimming removed 0 bases at V and 5 bases at J, with 6 bases between. This CDR3 has 13 residues.

The CDR3 nucleotides read TGTGCCAGCAGCGTAGGGGAGCTAGCGCCGAAGACCCAGTACTTC. It yields the protein CASSVGELAPKTQYF. The chain is built from TRBV9 and TRBJ2-5; D possibly corresponds to TRBD2 (6 bases). Trimming left V 0 bases short and J 6 bases short, with 15 bases between. There are 15 residues in the CDR3. Germline-derived CDR1 and CDR2 are SGDLS and YYNGEE.

The rearrangement links TRBV6-5 to TRBJ1-1, with TRBD1 identical over 8 bases. CDR3 length equals 13 residues. Trimming cost V 6 bases and J 4 bases; bases outside gene matches: 4. Germline V gene lookup returns CDR1 MNHEY and CDR2 SVGAGI. The CDR3 DNA reads TGTGCCAGCAGACAAGACAGGGGCACTGAAGCTTTCTTT. This translates into CASRQDRGTEAFF.

The chain links TRBV5-1 to TRBJ1-1; 7 nucleotides match TRBD1. CDR3 length: 14 amino acids. Germline loops: CDR1 SGHRS, CDR2 YFSETQ. V shed 2 bases, J shed 5 bases, and the junction held 6 bases outside the gene matches. The CDR3 nucleotides are TGCGCCAGCAGCTTATTAGGGGGCCAGACTGAAGCTTTCTTT. This sequence encodes CASSLLGGQTEAFF. The full variable domain, in which reference TRBV5-1 and TRBJ1-1 provide the parts outside the CDR3, is KAGVTQTPRYLIKTRGQQVTLSCSPISGHRSVSWYQQTPGQGLQFLFEYFSETQRNKGNFPGRFSGRQFSNSRSEMNVSTLELGDSALYLCASSLLGGQTEAFFGQGTRLTVV.

This chain joins TRBV5-1 and TRBJ2-7; TRBD2 is a possible D gene (5 bases). V was shortened by 0 bases and J by 4 bases, with 14 bases between the two germline ends. CDR1 and CDR2 from the germline V gene are SGHRS and YFSETQ. The CDR3 runs 15 residues. CDR3 loop: CASSLENGGLYEQYF. CDR3 nucleotides: TGCGCCAGCAGCTTGGAGAATGGAGGCCTGTACGAGCAGTACTTC.

This chain joins TRBV5-1 and TRBJ2-2; TRBD1 agrees at 9 bases. Unmatched junction bases numbered 10, after V lost 4 bases and J lost 6 bases. From germline, CDR1 is SGHRS and CDR2 YFSETQ. This CDR3 region has 16 residues. The DNA for the CDR3 is TGCGCCAGCAGCCCCCTCCAGACAGGGGGGGCCGGGGAGCTGTTTTTT. It codes for CASSPLQTGGAGELFF.

The rearrangement joins TRBV7-9 to TRBJ1-3; TRBD1 might be the D (6 bases). This CDR3 has 15 amino acids. CDR1 SEHNR and CDR2 FQNEAQ come from the germline V gene (reference sequence). V lost 2 bases and J 2 bases, leaving 10 bases between the germline ends. Here the CDR3 DNA reads TGTGCCAGCAGCTTACCGAGGGGGACTGGAAACACCATATATTTT. Amino acid sequence: CASSLPRGTGNTIYF. The full variable domain, rest sourced from reference TRBV7-9 and TRBJ1-3, is DTGVSQNPRHKITKRGQNVTFRCDPISEHNRLYWYRQTLGQGPEFLTYFQNEAQLEKSRLLSDRFSAERPKGSFSTLEIQRTEQGDSAMYLCASSLPRGTGNTIYFGEGSWLTVV.

The V and J genes are TRBV7-8 and TRBJ1-4; 7 bases align to TRBD1. Looked up from germline, CDR1 is SGHVS and CDR2 is FQNEAQ. J was trimmed by 7 bases and V by 3 bases; bases with no gene match: 8. CDR3 length: 15 amino acids. CDR3: CASSFPGTDSEKLFF. The DNA for the CDR3 is TGTGCCAGCAGCTTCCCCGGGACAGACAGTGAAAAACTGTTTTTT.

This clone has just a few counts. V gene TRBV6-6 combines with J gene TRBJ1-2, with 7 bases matching TRBD1. Germline trimming cut 6 bases from V and 6 bases from J; bases unmatched to any gene: 7. CDR3 length equals 13 residues. The germline V gene has CDR1 MNHNY and CDR2 SVGAGI (reference sequence). In DNA, the CDR3 is TGTGCCAGCAGCCCGGACAGGCGGGATGGCTACACCTTC. It yields the protein CASSPDRRDGYTF.

This chain uses TRBV7-7 with TRBJ2-2, with 8 bases that match TRBD2. Trimming cost V 2 bases and J 4 bases; bases outside gene matches: 0. Germline values: CDR1 SSHAT, CDR2 FNYEAQ (reference sequence). The CDR3 is 14 residues long. The CDR3 reads CASSLSGSTGELFF. CDR3 coding DNA: TGTGCCAGCAGCTTAAGCGGGAGCACCGGGGAGCTGTTTTTT.

This clone was observed a few times. The genes are TRBV7-2 and TRBJ2-1; 13 nucleotides align to TRBD2. CDR3 length: 17 amino acids. Germline CDR1 reads SGHTA; CDR2 reads FQGNSA. The V gene end was trimmed by 5 bases and the J gene end by 9 bases; junction bases not matched to a gene: 13. In nucleotides, the CDR3 is TGTGCCAGCAGCCCTAAGACTAGCGGGAGGATGGTAGGTGAGCAGTTCTTC. As protein: CASSPKTSGRMVGEQFF.